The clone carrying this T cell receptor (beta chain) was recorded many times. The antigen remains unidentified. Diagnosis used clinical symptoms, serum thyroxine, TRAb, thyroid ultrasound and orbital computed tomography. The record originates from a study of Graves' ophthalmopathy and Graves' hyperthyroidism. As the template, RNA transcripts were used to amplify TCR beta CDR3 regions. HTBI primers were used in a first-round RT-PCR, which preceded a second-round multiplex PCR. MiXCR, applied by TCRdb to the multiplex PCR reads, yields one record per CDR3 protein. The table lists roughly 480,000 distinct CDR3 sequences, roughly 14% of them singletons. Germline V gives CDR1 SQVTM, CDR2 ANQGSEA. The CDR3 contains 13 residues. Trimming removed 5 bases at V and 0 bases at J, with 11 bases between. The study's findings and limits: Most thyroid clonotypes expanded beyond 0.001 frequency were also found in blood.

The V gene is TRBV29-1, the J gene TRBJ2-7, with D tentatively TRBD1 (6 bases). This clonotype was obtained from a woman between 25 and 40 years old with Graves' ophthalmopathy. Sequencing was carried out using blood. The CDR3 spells CSVFGQPSYEQYF. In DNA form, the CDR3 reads TGCAGCGTTTTCGGACAGCCCTCCTACGAGCAGTACTTC.